The 20 T cell receptor beta chains reported below all come from one sample, sequenced in a study of cytomegalovirus exposure and HLA in healthy donors. PCR used 60 Vbeta primers and 13 Jbeta primers. Assay: immunoSEQ multiplex PCR; the TCRdb copy retains only in-frame clones and omits some. The sample has 150,000 to 200,000 clones; about 75% are singletons. Sequencing was done on a sample of PBMCs. The receptors come from a man aged 18 to 30 in good health and CMV-seropositive.

This clone was seen just once. The chain joins TRBV18 to TRBJ2-5; D is uncertain. V was cut by 4 bases and J by 1 base, with 7 bases left in between. Germline loops: CDR1 KGHSH, CDR2 LQKENI. The CDR3 runs to 13 residues. The CDR3 DNA follows: TGTGCCAGCTCACAAGGAGTCCAAGAGACCCAGTACTTC. This gives the protein CASSQGVQETQYF. Drawing the rest from reference TRBV18 and TRBJ2-5, the complete variable domain is NAGVMQNPRHLVRRRGQEARLRCSPMKGHSHVYWYRQLPEEGLKFMVYLQKENIIDESGMPKERFSAEFPKEGPSILRIQQVVRGDSAAYFCASSQGVQETQYFGPGTRLLVL.

Details on this clone: Other DNA sequences of this sample code for an identical CDR3. The chain is built from TRBV27 and TRBJ1-5; 7 nucleotides agree with TRBD1. The V and J ends lost 5 bases and 3 bases, in that order; junction bases with no gene match: 7. Germline CDR1 reads MNHEY; CDR2 reads SMNVEV (reference sequence). This CDR3 contains 15 residues. CDR3 sequence (DNA): TGTGCCAGCAGTCCCCGACAGGGAAACAATCAGCCCCAGCATTTT. It is translated as CASSPRQGNNQPQHF.

The genes are TRBV19 and TRBJ2-7; 7 nucleotides align to TRBD1. The CDR3 has 15 residues. Germline trimming cut 2 bases from V and 2 bases from J; bases unmatched to any gene: 6. Germline CDR1 reads LNHDA; CDR2 reads SQIVND (reference sequence). As DNA, the CDR3 is TGTGCCAGTAGTATATTCGGGCAGGGGGCCTACGAGCAGTACTTC. This translates into CASSIFGQGAYEQYF.

This clone was recorded a few times. The V and J genes are TRBV7-6 and TRBJ1-5, with D possibly being TRBD1 (5 bases). Trimming left V 0 bases short and J 6 bases short, with 9 bases between. The CDR3 sequence is 14 residues long. Germline CDR1 reads SGHVS; CDR2 reads FNYEAQ. CDR3 loop: CASSLAGGIQPQHF. The CDR3 nucleotides read TGTGCCAGCAGCTTAGCGGGGGGAATTCAGCCCCAGCATTTT.

V usage is TRBV28 and J usage is TRBJ2-1; TRBD2 matches at 10 bases. After removal of 5 bases from V and 9 bases from J, the junction contained 4 bases not matched to a gene. Germline values: CDR1 MDHEN, CDR2 SYDVKM. This CDR3 comprises 13 residues. The CDR3 DNA sequence: TGTGCCAGCAGTCTAGCGGGAGCCACTGAGCAGTTCTTC. This sequence encodes CASSLAGATEQFF.

This chain links TRBV27 with TRBJ2-7, with 10 bases that match TRBD2. This CDR3 is 15 amino acids long. With V trimmed by 10 bases and J by 5 bases, 14 bases remained unmatched. CDR1 is MNHEY, CDR2 SMNVEV, per germline (reference sequence). The CDR3 region is CATGRLASGSNEQYF. The CDR3 DNA follows: TGTGCCACAGGCCGTTTGGCTAGCGGGAGCAACGAGCAGTACTTC.

This rearrangement joins TRBV28 to TRBJ2-3, with a possible D match to TRBD2 (5 bases). CDR1 and CDR2 from the germline V gene are MDHEN and SYDVKM. The CDR3 runs to 16 residues. V shed 5 bases and J shed 0 bases, with 15 bases lying between them. The DNA of the CDR3 is TGTGCCAGCAGTCCCCCTCTAGCTGCTAGCACAGATACGCAGTATTTT. Its protein is CASSPPLAASTDTQYF.

The chain couples TRBV27 to TRBJ2-7; 8 nucleotides align to TRBD2. J was trimmed by 0 bases and V by 4 bases; bases with no gene match: 5. CDR3 length equals 15 residues. The germline V gene has CDR1 MNHEY and CDR2 SMNVEV (reference sequence). The CDR3 protein is CASSSAGGSSYEQYF. The DNA for the CDR3 is TGTGCCAGCAGTTCGGCGGGAGGAAGCTCCTACGAGCAGTACTTC.

The chain uses TRBV27 and TRBJ2-3; 9 bases are shared with TRBD2. After removal of 1 base from V and 2 bases from J, the junction contained 4 bases not matched to a gene. The CDR3 covers 16 residues. Germline V lookup: CDR1 MNHEY, CDR2 SMNVEV (reference sequence). The CDR3 DNA follows: TGTGCCAGCAGTTTATTCTGGACTAGCGCCACAGATACGCAGTATTTT. Translated, it gives CASSLFWTSATDTQYF.

This clone occurred a few times. The gene calls are TRBV14 and TRBJ2-3, with D unresolved. With 0 bases removed from V and 2 bases from J, the gap between germline ends came to 9 bases. The CDR3 loop spans 15 amino acids. Germline loops: CDR1 SGHDN, CDR2 FVKESK. The CDR3 sequence is CASSQEPGFTDTQYF. In DNA form, the CDR3 reads TGTGCCAGCAGCCAAGAGCCTGGCTTCACAGATACGCAGTATTTT.

The chain employs TRBV9 and TRBJ2-5; TRBD2 matches at 7 bases. J was trimmed by 3 bases and V by 0 bases; bases with no gene match: 2. From germline, CDR1 is SGDLS and CDR2 YYNGEE. CDR3 length equals 14 residues. This CDR3 reads CASSVVGGKETQYF. The CDR3 region has the DNA TGTGCCAGCAGCGTAGTGGGGGGGAAAGAGACCCAGTACTTC.

The chain has TRBV10-3 and TRBJ2-7; TRBD1 is a possible D gene (5 bases). Trimming took off 3 bases at V and 3 bases at J, with 6 bases between the two ends. There are 12 residues in the CDR3. The germline gives CDR1 ENHRY, CDR2 SYGVKD. The CDR3 loop reads CAISDQGYEQYF. The DNA for the CDR3 is TGTGCCATCAGTGATCAGGGCTACGAGCAGTACTTC.

The J gene is TRBJ1-2, the V gene TRBV27, with D maybe TRBD1 (6 bases). Trimming removed 2 bases at V and 0 bases at J, with 16 bases between. CDR3 length: 17 residues. Per the germline V gene, CDR1 is MNHEY and CDR2 is SMNVEV (reference sequence). The CDR3 region has the DNA TGTGCCAGCAGTTTAATAGGCCTAACAGGGCCTAACTATGGCTACACCTTC. This codes for CASSLIGLTGPNYGYTF.

The rearrangement uses TRBV6-5 and TRBJ2-7, with 9 bases matching TRBD2. J gave up 1 base and V 4 bases, and 8 bases lay outside the gene matches. The CDR3 consists of 16 residues. Germline CDR1 and CDR2: MNHEY and SVGAGI. CDR3 in DNA: TGTGCCAGCAGTTCCGAACGGACTAGCGCGTCCTACGAGCAGTACTTC. It codes for CASSSERTSASYEQYF.

The V gene is TRBV5-1, the J gene TRBJ2-3; 8 bases match TRBD1. CDR3 length: 14 amino acids. Unmatched junction bases numbered 11, after V lost 0 bases and J lost 14 bases. CDR1 and CDR2 from the germline V gene are SGHRS and YFSETQ. This CDR3 reads CASSLDPGGAGSYF. In DNA form, the CDR3 reads TGCGCCAGCAGCTTGGATCCAGGGGGCGCCGGGTCGTATTTT.

Concerning this clone: The DNA is omitted, as the CDR3 cannot be located on it reliably, and the CDR3 follows TCRdb's listing. This rearrangement joins TRBV7-9 to TRBJ1-4; the table calls TRBD1, which could not be checked here. A total of 12 residues make up the CDR3, ends included. Germline V gives CDR1 SEHNR, CDR2 FQNEAQ (reference sequence). The CDR3 spells CASSFATGTANF.

V usage is TRBV28 and J usage is TRBJ2-7; TRBD2 aligns across 7 bases. The CDR3 extends over 12 amino acids. V trimming: 3 bases; J trimming: 9 bases; junction bases outside the gene matches: 5. Per germline, CDR1 MDHEN and CDR2 SYDVKM. The CDR3 nucleotides are TGTGCCAGCAGTTTCGGGCGGGAGATGCAGTACTTC. It is translated as CASSFGREMQYF.

The gene calls are TRBV27 and TRBJ2-7, with 10 bases identical to TRBD2. Germline CDR1 reads MNHEY; CDR2 reads SMNVEV (reference sequence). With 5 bases clipped from V and 0 bases from J, the junction kept 7 bases outside the gene matches. CDR3 length: 16 amino acids. Here the CDR3 DNA reads TGTGCCAGCAGTCCGGGACTAGCGTTGAGCTCCTACGAGCAGTACTTC. Residues: CASSPGLALSSYEQYF.

The V and J genes are TRBV6-1 and TRBJ2-3; TRBD1 might be the D (6 bases). CDR3 length: 12 amino acids. The germline CDR1 and CDR2 sequences are MNHNS and SASEGT. V lost 10 bases to trimming and J lost 1 base, with 9 bases between them. The CDR3 coding sequence is TGTGCCACCCGACAGGGCACAGATACGCAGTATTTT. Translation: CATRQGTDTQYF.

CDR3 sequence reads: CASGQGVSGEQYF. The CDR3 bases are TGCGCCAGTGGACAGGGGGTTTCGGGCGAGCAGTACTTC. V gene TRBV5-1 combines with J gene TRBJ2-7; 10 nucleotides match TRBD1. The length of the CDR3 is 13 residues. Germline V gene lookup returns CDR1 SGHRS and CDR2 YFSETQ. V trimming: 8 bases; J trimming: 6 bases; junction bases outside the gene matches: 8.